This TCR beta chain is from a study of vaccination effects on CD4 cells after COVID-19. Before any sequencing was done, the ViraFEST assay used viral peptide pools to expand antigen-specific CD4+ T cells. Cells that had been cultured for 10 days were the source of isolated CD4+ T cells. Two doses of BNT162b2 or mRNA-1273 vaccine were administered to participants. None of the vaccinated had previously contracted SARS-CoV-2, and their nucleocapsid antibodies tested negative. Supplemented with roughly 9 IU/ml IL-2 and 9.5 to 10 ug/ml peptides, two million PBMC per well were kept in culture. Turning to this clone: Antigen: not known.

Deletions cut 5 bases from V and 2 bases from J, with 13 bases between. The CDR3 totals 16 residues. Germline CDR1 LGHDT, CDR2 YNNKEL (reference sequence). TCRdb's copy holds only in-frame clones and misses some; the assay was immunoSEQ multiplex PCR. The sample lists some 74,000 clones, around 81% occurring once. Study findings and constraints: Among infection- and vaccine-induced clones, marked clonal contraction occurred late after vaccination. The study, lacking early post-infection timepoints, had few convalescent patients.

The TCR originated in a human donor who received a COVID-19 vaccine. The sample here was CD4+ T cells from PBMCs cultured with HCoV-229E spike peptides, taken after COVID-19 vaccination. The V gene is TRBV3-1 (or the pseudogene TRBV3-2), the J gene TRBJ2-6; D might be TRBD1 or TRBD2, each matching 6 bases. The CDR3 DNA reads as TGTGCCAGCAGCAAAGGGGGGCTGACTGGGGCCAACGTCCTGACTTTC. This sequence encodes CASSKGGLTGANVLTF.